This TCR beta chain was recorded in a study of cytomegalovirus exposure and HLA in healthy donors. Primers: 60 Vbeta forward and 13 Jbeta reverse. Sequencing was performed with immunoSEQ multiplex PCR; in TCRdb, only in-frame clones are kept and a portion is missing. The data show 90,000 to 120,000 clones, around 78% seen once. The CDR3 runs to 15 residues. CDR1 and CDR2 from the germline V gene are SGHAT and FQNNGV. Trimming took 0 bases from V and 1 from J, leaving 9 bases between them. Worth noting for this clone: Its antigen is still unknown.

Study conclusions and caveats: TRBV6-2, TRBV6-3 and some other V segments were excluded as indistinguishable. Common viral pathogens (according to a later analysis) appeared linked to several of the most significant clusters. It was assumed in the presence/absence analyses that sequencing depth was roughly uniform across donors.

Sequencing was carried out using PBMCs. This chain links TRBV11-2 with TRBJ1-2; a possible D gene is TRBD1 (5 bases). The TCR originated in a man aged 25 to 45 in good health and CMV-seronegative. The CDR3: CASSLDAGFNYGYTF. As DNA, the CDR3 is TGTGCCAGCAGCTTAGACGCAGGGTTTAACTATGGCTACACCTTC.